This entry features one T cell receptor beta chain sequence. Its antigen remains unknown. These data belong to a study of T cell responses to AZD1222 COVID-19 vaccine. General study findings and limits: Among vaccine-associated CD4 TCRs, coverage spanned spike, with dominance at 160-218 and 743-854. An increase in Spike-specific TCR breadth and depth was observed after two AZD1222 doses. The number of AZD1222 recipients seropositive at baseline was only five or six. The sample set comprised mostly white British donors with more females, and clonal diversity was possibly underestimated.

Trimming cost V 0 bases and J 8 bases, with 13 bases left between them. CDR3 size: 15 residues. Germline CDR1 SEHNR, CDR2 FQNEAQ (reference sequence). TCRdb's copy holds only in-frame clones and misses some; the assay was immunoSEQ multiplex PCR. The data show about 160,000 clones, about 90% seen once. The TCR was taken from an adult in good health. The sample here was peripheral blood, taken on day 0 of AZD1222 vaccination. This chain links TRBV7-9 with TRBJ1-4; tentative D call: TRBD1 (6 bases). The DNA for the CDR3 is TGTGCCAGCAGCTTAGCCGGCAGGGGAAGGGAAAAACTGTTTTTT. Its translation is CASSLAGRGREKLFF.